This T cell receptor (beta chain) was captured in a study of shared clonotypes between healthy human individuals. About this clone: Its antigen is not identified.

Study observations and caveats: Naive subsets typically showed greater estimated richness than memory subsets. Sampling included only blood; tissue repertoires likely differ. Clonotype sharing across donors was expected to vary with sequencing depth.

V shed 4 bases and J 0 bases; nucleotides not matched to a gene: 3. Germline lookup yields CDR1 SGHNT and CDR2 YYREEE (reference sequence). This CDR3 comprises 15 residues. Here immunoSEQ multiplex PCR was the method, and the copy in TCRdb shows in-frame clones only, minus some. This sample has around 2.5 million clones, with 93% found just once. Into CD45RA+ naive and CD45RA-negative memory subsets, the CD4+ cells were split. The rearrangement uses TRBV5-4 and TRBJ1-4, with 7 nucleotides matching TRBD1. The TCR comes from a man aged 18 to 30 in good health. Some clones in this sample may be carry-over from other donors' samples. The material sequenced was naive CD4+ T cells from PBMCs. Subset described: CD45RA+ positively selected. In DNA form, the CDR3 reads TGTGCCAGCAGCGCTCAGGGGGCAACTAATGAAAAACTGTTTTTT. Protein: CASSAQGATNEKLFF.